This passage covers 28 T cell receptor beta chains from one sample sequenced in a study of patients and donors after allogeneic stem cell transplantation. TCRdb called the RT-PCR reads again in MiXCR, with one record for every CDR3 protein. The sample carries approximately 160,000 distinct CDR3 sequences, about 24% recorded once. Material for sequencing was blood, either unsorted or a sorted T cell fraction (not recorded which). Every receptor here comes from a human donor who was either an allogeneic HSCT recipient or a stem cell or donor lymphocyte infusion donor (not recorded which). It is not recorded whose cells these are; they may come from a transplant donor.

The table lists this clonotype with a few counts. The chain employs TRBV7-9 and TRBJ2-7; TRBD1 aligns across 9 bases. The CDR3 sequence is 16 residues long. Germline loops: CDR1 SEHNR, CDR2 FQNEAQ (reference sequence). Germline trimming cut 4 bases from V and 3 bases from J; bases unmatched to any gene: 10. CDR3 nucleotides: TGTGCCAGCAGCTCCACCTCCGGGACAGGGTTCTACGAGCAGTACTTC. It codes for CASSSTSGTGFYEQYF.

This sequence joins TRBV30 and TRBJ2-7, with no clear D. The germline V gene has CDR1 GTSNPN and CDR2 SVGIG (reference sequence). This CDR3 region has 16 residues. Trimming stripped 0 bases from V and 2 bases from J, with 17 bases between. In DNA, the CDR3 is TGTGCCTGGAGTGTACCCGGAAGGACGATACCCTACGAGCAGTACTTC. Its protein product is CAWSVPGRTIPYEQYF.

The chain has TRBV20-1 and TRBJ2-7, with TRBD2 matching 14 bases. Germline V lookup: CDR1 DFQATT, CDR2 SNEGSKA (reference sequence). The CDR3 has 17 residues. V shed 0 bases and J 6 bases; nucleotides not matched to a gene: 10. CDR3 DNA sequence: TGCAGTGCTAGAGATATGGGACTAGCGGGAGTAATAGGCGAGCAGTACTTC. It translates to CSARDMGLAGVIGEQYF.

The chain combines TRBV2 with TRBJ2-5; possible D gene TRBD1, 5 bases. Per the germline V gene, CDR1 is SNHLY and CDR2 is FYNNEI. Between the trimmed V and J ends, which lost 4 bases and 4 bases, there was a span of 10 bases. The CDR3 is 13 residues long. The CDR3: CASSGAGRETQYF. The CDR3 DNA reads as TGTGCCAGCAGTGGGGCAGGGCGAGAGACCCAGTACTTC.

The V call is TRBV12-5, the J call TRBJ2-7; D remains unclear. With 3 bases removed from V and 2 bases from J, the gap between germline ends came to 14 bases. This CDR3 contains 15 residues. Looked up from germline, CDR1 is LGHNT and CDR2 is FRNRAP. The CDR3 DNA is TGTGCTAGTGGTTTCCCCCGGTCAACTACCTACGAGCAGTACTTC. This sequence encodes CASGFPRSTTYEQYF. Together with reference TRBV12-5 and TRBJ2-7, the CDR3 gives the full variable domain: DARVTQTPRHKVTEMGQEVTMRCQPILGHNTVFWYRQTMMQGLELLAYFRNRAPLDDSGMPKDRFSAEMPDATLATLKIQPSEPRDSAVYFCASGFPRSTTYEQYFGPGTRLTVT.

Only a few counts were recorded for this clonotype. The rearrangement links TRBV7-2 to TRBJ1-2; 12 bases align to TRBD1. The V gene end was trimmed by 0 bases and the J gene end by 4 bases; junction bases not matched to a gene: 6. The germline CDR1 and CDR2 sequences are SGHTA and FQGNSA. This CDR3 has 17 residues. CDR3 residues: CASSLAGDRGLVYGYTF. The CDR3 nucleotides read TGTGCCAGCAGCTTAGCGGGGGACAGGGGGCTCGTCTATGGCTACACCTTC.

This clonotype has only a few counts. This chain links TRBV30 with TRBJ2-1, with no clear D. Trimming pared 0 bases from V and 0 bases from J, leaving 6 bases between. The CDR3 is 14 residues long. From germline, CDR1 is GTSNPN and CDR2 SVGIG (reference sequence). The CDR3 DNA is TGTGCCTGGAGTGTCAGCCTCTCCTACAATGAGCAGTTCTTC. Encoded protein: CAWSVSLSYNEQFF.

The CDR3 here is CASGLQFQQSNNEKLFF. As DNA, the CDR3 is TGTGCTAGTGGTTTGCAATTCCAGCAGTCTAATAATGAAAAACTGTTTTTT. V is TRBV12-5 and J is TRBJ1-4; D ambiguous. The V end lost 2 bases, the J end lost 4 bases, and 17 bases lay between the germline ends. The germline gives CDR1 LGHNT, CDR2 FRNRAP. The CDR3 contains 17 residues. The full variable domain, completed using reference TRBV12-5 and TRBJ1-4, is DARVTQTPRHKVTEMGQEVTMRCQPILGHNTVFWYRQTMMQGLELLAYFRNRAPLDDSGMPKDRFSAEMPDATLATLKIQPSEPRDSAVYFCASGLQFQQSNNEKLFFGSGTQLSVL.

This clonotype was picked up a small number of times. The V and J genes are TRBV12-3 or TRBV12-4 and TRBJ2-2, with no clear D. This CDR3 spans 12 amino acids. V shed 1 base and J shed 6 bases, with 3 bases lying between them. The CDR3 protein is CASSLVAGELFF. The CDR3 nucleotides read TGTGCCAGCAGTTTAGTGGCCGGGGAGCTGTTTTTT.

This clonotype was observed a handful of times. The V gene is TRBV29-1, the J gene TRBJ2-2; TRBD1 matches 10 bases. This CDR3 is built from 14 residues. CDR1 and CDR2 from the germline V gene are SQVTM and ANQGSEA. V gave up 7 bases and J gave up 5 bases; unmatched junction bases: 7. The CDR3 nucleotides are TGCAGCGGACTCCGGGACAGGGGAACCGGGGAGCTGTTTTTT. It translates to CSGLRDRGTGELFF.

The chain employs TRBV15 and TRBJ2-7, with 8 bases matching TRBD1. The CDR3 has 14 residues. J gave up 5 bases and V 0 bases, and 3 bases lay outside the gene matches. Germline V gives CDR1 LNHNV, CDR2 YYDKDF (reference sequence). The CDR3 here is CATSRETGGHEQYF. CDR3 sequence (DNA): TGTGCCACCAGCAGAGAAACAGGGGGGCACGAGCAGTACTTC.

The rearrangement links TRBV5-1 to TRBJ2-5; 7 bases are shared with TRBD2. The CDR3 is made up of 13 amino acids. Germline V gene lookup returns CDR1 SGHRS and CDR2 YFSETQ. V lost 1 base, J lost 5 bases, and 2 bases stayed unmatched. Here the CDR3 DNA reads TGCGCCAGCAGCTTGAGCGGGGACGAGACCCAGTACTTC. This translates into CASSLSGDETQYF. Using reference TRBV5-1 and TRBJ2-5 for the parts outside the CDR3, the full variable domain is KAGVTQTPRYLIKTRGQQVTLSCSPISGHRSVSWYQQTPGQGLQFLFEYFSETQRNKGNFPGRFSGRQFSNSRSEMNVSTLELGDSALYLCASSLSGDETQYFGPGTRLLVL.

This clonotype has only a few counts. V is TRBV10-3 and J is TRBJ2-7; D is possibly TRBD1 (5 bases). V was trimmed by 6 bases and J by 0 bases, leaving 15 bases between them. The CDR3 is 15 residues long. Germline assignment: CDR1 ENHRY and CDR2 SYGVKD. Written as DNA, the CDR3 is TGTGCCATCAGAGGGGTTTTTTGGGGCTCCTACGAGCAGTACTTC. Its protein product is CAIRGVFWGSYEQYF.

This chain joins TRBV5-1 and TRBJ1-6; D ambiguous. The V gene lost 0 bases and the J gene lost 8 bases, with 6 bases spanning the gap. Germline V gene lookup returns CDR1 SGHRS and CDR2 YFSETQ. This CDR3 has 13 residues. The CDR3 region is CASSLGVYSPLHF. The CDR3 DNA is TGCGCCAGCAGCTTGGGAGTTTATTCACCCCTCCACTTT.

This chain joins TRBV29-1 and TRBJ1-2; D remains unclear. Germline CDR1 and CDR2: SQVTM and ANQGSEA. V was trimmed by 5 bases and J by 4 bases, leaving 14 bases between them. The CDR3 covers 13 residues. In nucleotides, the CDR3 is TGCAGCGTTTCCCTTGGAGGGTCCTATGGCTACACCTTC. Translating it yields CSVSLGGSYGYTF.

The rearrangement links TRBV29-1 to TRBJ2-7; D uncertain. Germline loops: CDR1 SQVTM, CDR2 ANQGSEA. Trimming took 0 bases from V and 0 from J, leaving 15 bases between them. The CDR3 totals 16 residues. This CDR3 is CSVEDKIGGSSYEQYF. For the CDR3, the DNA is TGCAGCGTTGAAGATAAAATTGGCGGTAGCTCCTACGAGCAGTACTTC.

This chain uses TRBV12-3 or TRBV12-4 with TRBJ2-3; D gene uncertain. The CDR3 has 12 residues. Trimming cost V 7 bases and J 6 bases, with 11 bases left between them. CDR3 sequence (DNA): TGTGCCAGCACTCTAATGACGGATACGCAGTATTTT. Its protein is CASTLMTDTQYF.

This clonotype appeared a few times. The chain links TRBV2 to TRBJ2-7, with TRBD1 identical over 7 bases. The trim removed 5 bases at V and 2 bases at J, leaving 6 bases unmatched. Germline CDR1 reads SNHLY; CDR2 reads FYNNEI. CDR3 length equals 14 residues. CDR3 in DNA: TGTGCCAGCAGTCGCGACGGGACAGCCTACGAGCAGTACTTC. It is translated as CASSRDGTAYEQYF.

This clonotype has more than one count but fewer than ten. CDR3 sequence: CASSLSTRGEAFF. Written as DNA, the CDR3 is TGTGCCAGCAGCTTAAGCACCCGAGGTGAAGCTTTCTTT. The gene calls are TRBV7-3 and TRBJ1-1; D is unclear. Trimming left V 1 base short and J 7 bases short, with 10 bases between. The germline V gene has CDR1 SGHTA and CDR2 FQGTGA. The CDR3 has 13 residues.

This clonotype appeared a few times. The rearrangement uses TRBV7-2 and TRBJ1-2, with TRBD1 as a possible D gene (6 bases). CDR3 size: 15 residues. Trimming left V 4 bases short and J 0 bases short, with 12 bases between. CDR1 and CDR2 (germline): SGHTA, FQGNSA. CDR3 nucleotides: TGTGCCAGCAGCTCAACAGGGTCAGCTAACTATGGCTACACCTTC. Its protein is CASSSTGSANYGYTF. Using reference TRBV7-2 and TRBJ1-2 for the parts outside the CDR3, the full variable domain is GAGVSQSPSNKVTEKGKDVELRCDPISGHTALYWYRQSLGQGLEFLIYFQGNSAPDKSGLPSDRFSAERTGGSVSTLTIQRTQQEDSAVYLCASSSTGSANYGYTFGSGTRLTVV.

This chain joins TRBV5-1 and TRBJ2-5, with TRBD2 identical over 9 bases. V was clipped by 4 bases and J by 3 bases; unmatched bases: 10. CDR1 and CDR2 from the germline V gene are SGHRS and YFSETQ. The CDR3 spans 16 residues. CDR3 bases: TGCGCCAGCAGCACGAGCGGGGGGCCCTCCAAAGAGACCCAGTACTTC. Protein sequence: CASSTSGGPSKETQYF.

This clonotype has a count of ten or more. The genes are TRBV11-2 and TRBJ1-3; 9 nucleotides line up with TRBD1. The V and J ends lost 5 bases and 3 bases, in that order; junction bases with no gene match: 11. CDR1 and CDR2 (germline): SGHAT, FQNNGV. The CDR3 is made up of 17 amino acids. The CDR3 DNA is TGTGCCAGCAGCCCCTGGTCGGGACAGGGACGTGGAAACACCATATATTTT. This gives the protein CASSPWSGQGRGNTIYF.

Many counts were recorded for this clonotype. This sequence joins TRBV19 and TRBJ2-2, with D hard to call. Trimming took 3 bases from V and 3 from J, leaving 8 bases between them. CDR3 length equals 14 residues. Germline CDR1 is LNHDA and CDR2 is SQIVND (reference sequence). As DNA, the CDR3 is TGTGCCAGTAGTATTGAGATGGACACCGGGGAGCTGTTTTTT. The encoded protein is CASSIEMDTGELFF.

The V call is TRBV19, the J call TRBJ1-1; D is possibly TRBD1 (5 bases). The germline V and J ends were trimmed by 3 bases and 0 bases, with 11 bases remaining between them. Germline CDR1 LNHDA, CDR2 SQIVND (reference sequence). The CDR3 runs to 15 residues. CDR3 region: CASSIAGGLNTEAFF. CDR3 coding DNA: TGTGCCAGTAGTATTGCTGGGGGGTTGAACACTGAAGCTTTCTTT.

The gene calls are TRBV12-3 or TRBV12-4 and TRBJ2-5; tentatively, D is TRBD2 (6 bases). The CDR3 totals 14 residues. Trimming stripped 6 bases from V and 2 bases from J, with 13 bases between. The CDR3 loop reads CASSPEEGQETQYF. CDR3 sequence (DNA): TGTGCCAGCAGCCCCGAGGAGGGTCAAGAGACCCAGTACTTC.

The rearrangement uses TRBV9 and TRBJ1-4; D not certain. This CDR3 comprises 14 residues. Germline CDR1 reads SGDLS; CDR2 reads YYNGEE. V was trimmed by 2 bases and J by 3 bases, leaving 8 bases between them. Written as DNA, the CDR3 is TGTGCCAGCAGCGTGGGCAAAGCTAATGAAAAACTGTTTTTT. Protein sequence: CASSVGKANEKLFF.

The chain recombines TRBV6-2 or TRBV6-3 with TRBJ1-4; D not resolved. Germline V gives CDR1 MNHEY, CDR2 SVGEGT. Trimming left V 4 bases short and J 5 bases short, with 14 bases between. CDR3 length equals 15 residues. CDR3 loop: CASSSRRVKNEKLFF. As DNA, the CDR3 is TGTGCCAGCAGTTCGCGTCGGGTGAAGAATGAAAAACTGTTTTTT.

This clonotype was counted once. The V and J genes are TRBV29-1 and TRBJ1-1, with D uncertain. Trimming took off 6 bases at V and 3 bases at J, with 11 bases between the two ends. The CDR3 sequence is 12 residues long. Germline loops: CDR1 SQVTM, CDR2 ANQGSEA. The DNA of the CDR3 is TGCAGCGTCCAGGTTGTGCACACTGAAGCTTTCTTT. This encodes CSVQVVHTEAFF.